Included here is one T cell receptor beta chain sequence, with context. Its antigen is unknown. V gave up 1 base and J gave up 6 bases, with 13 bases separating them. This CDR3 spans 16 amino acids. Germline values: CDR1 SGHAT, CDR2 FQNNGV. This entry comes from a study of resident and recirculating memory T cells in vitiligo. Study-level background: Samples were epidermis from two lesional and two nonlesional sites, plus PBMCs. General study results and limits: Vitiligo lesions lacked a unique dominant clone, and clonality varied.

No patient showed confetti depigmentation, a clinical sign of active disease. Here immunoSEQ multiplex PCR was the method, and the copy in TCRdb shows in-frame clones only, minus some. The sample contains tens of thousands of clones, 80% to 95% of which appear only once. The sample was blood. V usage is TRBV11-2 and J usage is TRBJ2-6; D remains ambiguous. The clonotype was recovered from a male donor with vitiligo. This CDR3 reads CASSLGSALEANVLTF. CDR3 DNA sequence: TGTGCCAGCAGCTTAGGATCGGCCCTAGAGGCCAACGTCCTGACTTTC.